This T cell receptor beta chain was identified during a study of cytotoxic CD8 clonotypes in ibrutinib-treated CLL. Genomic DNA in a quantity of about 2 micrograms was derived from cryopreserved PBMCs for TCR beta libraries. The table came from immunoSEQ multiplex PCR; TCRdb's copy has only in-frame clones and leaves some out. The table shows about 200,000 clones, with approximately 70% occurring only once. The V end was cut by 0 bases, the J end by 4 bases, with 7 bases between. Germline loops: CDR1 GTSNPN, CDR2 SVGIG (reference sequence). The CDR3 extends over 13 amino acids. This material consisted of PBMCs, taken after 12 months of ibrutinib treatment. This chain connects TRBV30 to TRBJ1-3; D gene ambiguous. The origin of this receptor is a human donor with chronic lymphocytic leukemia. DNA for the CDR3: TGTGCCTGGAGTGTGCCCTCGGGAAACACCATATATTTT. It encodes CAWSVPSGNTIYF.